This is a list of T cell receptor beta chains from one sample in a study of CD8 T cells in ankylosing spondylitis. TCRdb used MiXCR to reprocess the 5' RACE reads, holding one entry per CDR3 protein. The sample holds some 200,000 distinct CDR3 sequences, 9.5% to 15% seen once. The sample comprised blood, either unsorted or a sorted T cell fraction (not recorded which). The receptors were gathered from a male donor with ankylosing spondylitis or in good health (not recorded which). Both conserved end residues are part of each CDR3. D genes are given only for firm matches. Size values are once, few and many counts, or a class for expanded clones, and some rows have none.

V	size	D	J	CDR3	DNA
TRBV7-9	NA	NA	TRBJ2-5	CASSFRAGDETQYF	TGTGCCAGCAGCTTCAGGGCAGGGGATGAGACCCAGTACTTC
TRBV20-1	NA	NA	TRBJ2-5	CSARDNPPLGPYF	TGCAGTGCTAGAGATAACCCCCCGCTTGGCCCCTACTTC
TRBV29-1	many	NA	TRBJ2-1	CSVEGETGHYNEQFF	TGCAGCGTTGAAGGCGAGACAGGTCACTACAATGAGCAGTTCTTC
TRBV4-2	NA	NA	TRBJ2-7	CASGTGLSYEQYF	TGTGCCAGCGGCACTGGGCTCTCCTACGAGCAGTACTTC
TRBV5-1	few	NA	TRBJ2-3	CASSYGVQGSLDTQYF	TGCGCCAGCAGTTATGGAGTCCAGGGGTCTTTGGATACGCAGTATTTT
TRBV15	NA	TRBD2	TRBJ2-5	CATSTLRTGTSGAETQYF	TGTGCCACCAGCACCCTTAGAACCGGGACTAGCGGAGCGGAGACCCAGTACTTC
TRBV10-1	NA	NA	TRBJ2-7	CASSDLRDDGGVKQYF	TGCGCCAGCAGTGACTTACGGGACGACGGAGGGGTTAAGCAGTACTTC
TRBV27	NA	NA	TRBJ2-1	CASSLGTSPWDEQFF	TGTGCCAGCAGTTTAGGGACTTCTCCCTGGGATGAGCAGTTCTTC
TRBV27	many	TRBD2	TRBJ2-1	CASSSGRLAGHNEQFF	TGTGCCAGCAGTTCCGGGAGACTAGCGGGGCACAATGAGCAGTTCTTC
TRBV11-2	NA	TRBD2	TRBJ2-7	CASSSWGGSSYEQYF	TGTGCCAGCAGCTCGTGGGGGGGGAGCTCCTACGAGCAGTACTTC
TRBV7-9	NA	NA	TRBJ2-1	CASSLMAGSIYNEQFF	TGTGCCAGCAGCTTAATGGCGGGATCTATCTACAATGAGCAGTTCTTC
TRBV19	NA	TRBD2	TRBJ2-1	CASSIDAGVYNEQFF	TGTGCCAGTAGTATAGATGCGGGAGTCTACAATGAGCAGTTCTTC
TRBV5-6	few	TRBD1	TRBJ2-7	CASSLDRGLSWEQYF	TGTGCCAGCAGCTTGGACAGGGGATTATCGTGGGAGCAGTACTTC
TRBV21-1	NA	NA	TRBJ2-6	CASSKVLEGVGLISGANVLTF	TGTGCCAGCAGCAAAGTACTTGAAGGGGTCGGACTCATCTCTGGGGCCAACGTCCTGACTTTC
TRBV4-1	NA	NA	TRBJ2-7	CASSRSDGRGPISYEQYF	TGCGCCAGCAGCCGAAGCGACGGGAGGGGGCCAATTTCCTACGAGCAGTACTTC
TRBV4-1	few	TRBD1	TRBJ2-1	CASSVPVGQGVYNEQFF	TGCGCCAGCAGCGTCCCGGTGGGACAGGGGGTCTACAATGAGCAGTTCTTC
TRBV13	NA	NA	TRBJ2-1	CASSLGIAKSSYNEQFF	TGTGCCAGCAGCTTAGGCATAGCGAAGAGCTCCTACAATGAGCAGTTCTTC
TRBV20-1	NA	TRBD2	TRBJ2-1	CSARDRAGVSYNEQFF	TGCAGTGCTAGGGATAGGGCGGGAGTCTCCTACAATGAGCAGTTCTTC
TRBV5-1	NA	NA	TRBJ1-1	CASSLQGHMNTEAFF	TGCGCCAGCAGCTTACAGGGTCACATGAACACTGAAGCTTTCTTT
TRBV12-3/TRBV12-4	many	TRBD2	TRBJ2-7	CASSTVGVGLAYEQYF	TGTGCCAGCAGTACTGTGGGGGTGGGACTAGCCTACGAGCAGTACTTC
TRBV7-9	few	NA	TRBJ1-1	CASSLKSLNTEAFF	TGTGCCAGCAGCTTAAAATCCCTGAACACTGAAGCTTTCTTT
TRBV5-6	few	TRBD2	TRBJ2-2	CASSLAGGPPGELFF	TGTGCCAGCAGCCTAGCGGGAGGGCCCCCCGGGGAGCTGTTTTTT
TRBV6-5	few	NA	TRBJ2-2	CASSLRTDHGELFF	TGTGCCAGCAGTTTGCGGACAGACCACGGGGAGCTGTTTTTT
TRBV18	NA	NA	TRBJ1-1	CASSRGGPNTEAFF	TGTGCCAGCTCACGTGGGGGCCCGAACACTGAAGCTTTCTTT
TRBV20-1	few	NA	TRBJ1-1	CSASRNTEAFF	TGCAGTGCTAGCAGGAACACTGAAGCTTTCTTT
TRBV7-9	few	TRBD1	TRBJ1-1	CASSSSGQGLNTEAFF	TGTGCCAGCAGCTCTTCGGGACAGGGACTGAACACTGAAGCTTTCTTT
TRBV5-1	few	NA	TRBJ1-1	CASSLPGGSTEAFF	TGCGCCAGCAGCTTGCCAGGCGGGAGCACTGAAGCTTTCTTT
TRBV12-3/TRBV12-4	many	NA	TRBJ2-1	CASSPTPTYNEQFF	TGTGCCAGCAGTCCCACACCTACCTACAATGAGCAGTTCTTC
TRBV4-1	few	NA	TRBJ1-4	CASSQEGGSPNEKLFF	TGCGCCAGCAGCCAAGAGGGCGGGTCACCTAATGAAAAACTGTTTTTT
TRBV7-6	NA	NA	TRBJ2-5	CASSLAGGTQETQYF	TGTGCCAGCAGCTTAGCGGGAGGCACCCAAGAGACCCAGTACTTC
TRBV14	NA	NA	TRBJ2-7	CASSQEGLPRVYEQYF	TGTGCCAGCAGCCAAGAGGGCTTACCACGCGTCTACGAGCAGTACTTC
TRBV15	few	NA	TRBJ1-1	CATSRDLARGGEAFF	TGTGCCACCAGCAGAGATTTGGCCAGGGGAGGTGAAGCTTTCTTT
TRBV7-9	NA	TRBD2	TRBJ2-1	CASSLTASGSWLNEQFF	TGTGCCAGCAGCTTAACTGCTAGCGGGAGTTGGTTAAATGAGCAGTTCTTC
TRBV12-3/TRBV12-4	NA	TRBD2	TRBJ2-1	CASSQTSGIRNEQFF	TGTGCCAGCAGCCAGACTAGCGGGATAAGGAATGAGCAGTTCTTC
TRBV3-1	NA	TRBD2	TRBJ2-1	CASSHTSGRESYNEQFF	TGTGCCAGCAGCCACACTAGCGGGAGGGAGTCCTACAATGAGCAGTTCTTC
TRBV12-3/TRBV12-4	few	NA	TRBJ2-3	CASSFLTFTDTQYF	TGTGCCAGCAGTTTCTTAACCTTCACAGATACGCAGTATTTT
TRBV11-2	few	NA	TRBJ2-1	CASSLFYGQGKDNEQFF	TGTGCCAGCAGCTTATTCTACGGGCAGGGAAAGGACAATGAGCAGTTCTTC
TRBV29-1	few	TRBD2	TRBJ2-3	CSVMGTSGRPTDTQYF	TGCAGCGTTATGGGGACTAGCGGGAGGCCGACAGATACGCAGTATTTT
TRBV12-3/TRBV12-4	many	NA	TRBJ2-3	CASSLATQRADTQYF	TGTGCCAGCAGTTTAGCGACTCAACGAGCAGATACGCAGTATTTT
TRBV7-9	NA	TRBD2	TRBJ2-5	CASSLVVAGNQETQYF	TGTGCCAGCAGCTTAGTGGTAGCGGGGAACCAAGAGACCCAGTACTTC
TRBV4-2	few	TRBD1	TRBJ1-1	CASSQRDSPTEAFF	TGTGCCAGCAGCCAGAGGGACAGTCCCACTGAAGCTTTCTTT
TRBV2	few	TRBD2	TRBJ2-5	CASTRSTSGPSETQYF	TGTGCCAGCACCCGATCGACTAGCGGGCCCTCAGAGACCCAGTACTTC
TRBV29-1	NA	NA	TRBJ2-7	CSAEGVGTYEQYF	TGCAGCGCTGAGGGTGTCGGAACCTACGAGCAGTACTTC
TRBV4-1	few	NA	TRBJ2-1	CASSLLGSYNEQFF	TGCGCCAGCAGCCTTCTAGGCTCCTACAATGAGCAGTTCTTC
TRBV11-2	NA	TRBD2	TRBJ2-7	CASSLLGGGSSYEQYF	TGTGCCAGCAGCTTATTGGGTGGCGGGAGCTCCTACGAGCAGTACTTC
TRBV12-3/TRBV12-4	many	NA	TRBJ2-5	CASSLTDNQETQYF	TGTGCCAGCAGTTTGACAGATAACCAAGAGACCCAGTACTTC
TRBV12-3/TRBV12-4	few	TRBD1	TRBJ1-2	CASRPDRDLGYTF	TGTGCCAGCAGACCGGACAGGGACCTCGGCTACACCTTC
TRBV27	NA	NA	TRBJ2-7	CASSLSGDGDYEQYF	TGTGCCAGCAGTTTATCGGGGGACGGTGACTACGAGCAGTACTTC
TRBV15	once	NA	TRBJ2-5	CATSTGRGLQETQYF	TGTGCCACCAGCACCGGCCGGGGGCTGCAAGAGACCCAGTACTTC
TRBV5-6	NA	TRBD1	TRBJ1-6	CASSFGQGASPLHF	TGTGCCAGCAGCTTTGGACAGGGGGCTTCACCCCTCCACTTT
TRBV12-3/TRBV12-4	NA	NA	TRBJ2-2	CASIGHLKAGELFF	TGTGCCAGCATCGGACATCTTAAGGCCGGGGAGCTGTTTTTT
TRBV18	NA	TRBD1	TRBJ2-7	CASSPPTGDEQYF	TGTGCCAGCTCACCCCCGACAGGGGACGAGCAGTACTTC
TRBV11-1	many	TRBD2	TRBJ2-1	CASSPPPGGGTITYNEQFF	TGTGCCAGCAGCCCGCCTCCGGGAGGGGGGACGATAACCTACAATGAGCAGTTCTTC
TRBV9	NA	NA	TRBJ2-7	CASSEVLTDEQYF	TGTGCCAGCTCCGAAGTTCTGACTGACGAGCAGTACTTC
TRBV12-3/TRBV12-4	NA	TRBD2	TRBJ2-5	CAISWTSGGARGVETQYF	TGTGCCATCAGCTGGACTAGCGGGGGGGCCCGGGGCGTTGAGACCCAGTACTTC
TRBV6-1	NA	TRBD2	TRBJ2-1	CASSGTSEDYNEQFF	TGTGCCAGCAGTGGGACTAGTGAAGATTACAATGAGCAGTTCTTC
TRBV10-3	many	TRBD2	TRBJ2-3	CAISEPLTSGRAADTQYF	TGTGCCATCAGTGAGCCGCTGACTAGCGGGAGGGCCGCAGATACGCAGTATTTT